This T cell receptor beta chain was captured in a study of blood T cell repertoires in COVID-19. About the research overall: The study drew acute and convalescent COVID-19 samples from the United States, Italy and Spain. Sample material is recorded as cDNA or gDNA derived from T cells, B-cell-depleted T cells, or PBMCs.

The ends were cut back, 7 bases at V and 4 bases at J, with 16 bases in the middle. The CDR3 contains 14 residues. CDR1 and CDR2 from the germline V gene are LNHDA and SQIVND (reference sequence). In the original workflow: Estimated nucleated cell counts came from reference gene primer amplification. The data were produced by immunoSEQ multiplex PCR, yet TCRdb's version contains in-frame clones alone and is incomplete. The DNA was the basis for D and trimming; V, J and clone size are from that table. The top ten hold approximately 0.3% of the sample, which has about 670,000 clones, around 89% seen once.

Sample: peripheral blood. This sequence joins TRBV19 and TRBJ1-2; D may be TRBD1 (5 bases). This clonotype originated in a woman aged 18-29 years with acute or convalescent COVID-19. The CDR3 region is CASTDSGGSYGYTF. CDR3 nucleotide sequence: TGTGCCAGTACCGATTCCGGGGGAAGCTATGGCTACACCTTC.